The 10 T cell receptor beta chains in this list originate from one sample, sequenced in a study of beta chain features in type 1 diabetes. Study conclusions and caveats: There was a moderate but significant shortening of TCRB CDR3s in all four CD4+ subsets of Type 1 diabetes patients.

What was sequenced were expressed TCRB transcripts, since all of the isolated RNA had been reverse transcribed. Clones were sequenced by immunoSEQ multiplex PCR, and TCRdb holds only the in-frame ones, with some missing. Of hundreds of thousands of clones listed, 11% are singletons. Their cognate antigens are unknown. Sequences were obtained from naive CD4+ T cells from blood. The receptor set was obtained from a man aged 25-45 years with type 1 diabetes.

The rearrangement uses TRBV7-3 and TRBJ2-7; D perhaps matches TRBD1 (6 bases). CDR1 is SGHTA and CDR2 is FQGTGA in the germline V gene. V gave up 5 bases and J gave up 9 bases, with 23 bases separating them. CDR3 length: 15 amino acids. The CDR3 DNA reads TGTGCCAGCAGCCCGAACCGGGACACCCTAGAGGGGCAGTACTTC. Encoded protein: CASSPNRDTLEGQYF.

This clone turned up a few times. The chain uses TRBV9 and TRBJ1-3; D call uncertain. CDR1 and CDR2 (germline): SGDLS, YYNGEE. This CDR3 comprises 12 residues. Trimming took off 4 bases at V and 8 bases at J, with 10 bases between the two ends. The CDR3 sequence is CASSPERDTIYF. The CDR3 region has the DNA TGTGCCAGCAGCCCAGAGCGGGACACCATATATTTT.

V gene TRBV7-9 combines with J gene TRBJ2-2; possible D gene TRBD2, 5 bases. This CDR3 comprises 15 residues. Germline V lookup: CDR1 SEHNR, CDR2 FQNEAQ (reference sequence). The V end lost 6 bases, the J end lost 6 bases, and 17 bases lay between the germline ends. CDR3 in DNA: TGTGCCAGCAGTCCCCTCGCGGGCCTCGCCGGGGAGCTGTTTTTT. This translates into CASSPLAGLAGELFF.

This clone was observed a handful of times. The J gene is TRBJ2-7, the V gene TRBV6-1; 7 nucleotides match TRBD2. Trimming removed 4 bases from V and 2 bases from J; junction bases left unmatched: 5. CDR3 length: 14 amino acids. Per germline, CDR1 MNHNS and CDR2 SASEGT. CDR3 DNA sequence: TGTGCCAGCAGTGTCAGGGAGGGAACCTACGAGCAGTACTTC. Translating it yields CASSVREGTYEQYF.

This clone was detected only a few times. This rearrangement joins TRBV4-3 to TRBJ1-6; a possible D gene is TRBD1 (6 bases). In germline, CDR1 is LGHNA, CDR2 YSLEER. V lost 4 bases and J lost 7, with 14 bases in between. The CDR3 is 15 amino acids. CDR3 residues: CASSRAGTPNSPLHF. Here the CDR3 DNA reads TGCGCCAGCAGCCGGGCAGGGACACCAAATTCACCCCTCCACTTT.

This clone has only a few counts. The CDR3 protein is CASSQDPQGPGYTF. The CDR3 nucleotides read TGTGCCAGCAGCCAAGATCCCCAGGGTCCTGGCTACACCTTC. The chain is built from TRBV4-2 and TRBJ1-2; possible D gene TRBD1, 5 bases. Germline V gene sequence: CDR1 LGHNA, CDR2 YNFKEQ. CDR3 length equals 14 residues. The V end lost 0 bases, the J end lost 7 bases, and 12 bases lay between the germline ends.

This clone came up a few times. The chain recombines TRBV29-1 with TRBJ1-2, with D possibly being TRBD1 (5 bases). The CDR3 contains 14 residues. V lost 3 bases to trimming and J lost 5 bases, with 16 bases between them. Germline-derived CDR1 and CDR2 are SQVTM and ANQGSEA. The CDR3 DNA is TGCAGCGTTGAGGCGGTGGCAGGGTCGTATGGCTACACCTTC. Its protein product is CSVEAVAGSYGYTF. The full variable domain, with the rest looked up from reference TRBV29-1 and TRBJ1-2, is SAVISQKPSRDICQRGTSLTIQCQVDSQVTMMFWYRQQPGQSLTLIATANQGSEATYESGFVIDKFPISRPNLTFSTLTVSNMSPEDSSIYLCSVEAVAGSYGYTFGSGTRLTVV.

The genes are TRBV28 and TRBJ2-5; D is ambiguous. Trimming shortened V by 2 bases and J by 2 bases, and 9 bases separated the two germline ends. Germline V lookup: CDR1 MDHEN, CDR2 SYDVKM. This CDR3 is 14 amino acids long. Here the CDR3 DNA reads TGTGCCAGCAGTTTAACGGCAGGACAAGAGACCCAGTACTTC. Protein sequence: CASSLTAGQETQYF.

The chain has TRBV4-3 and TRBJ2-1; 10 bases fit TRBD1. Germline V gives CDR1 LGHNA, CDR2 YSLEER. The junction had 7 bases not matched to a gene; V was cut back by 0 bases and J by 8 bases. CDR3 length: 16 amino acids. CDR3 loop: CASSQEPGQGIHEQFF. The DNA for the CDR3 is TGCGCCAGCAGCCAAGAACCGGGACAGGGGATCCATGAGCAGTTCTTC.

The chain recombines TRBV11-2 with TRBJ2-2; TRBD2 might be the D (5 bases). Trimming stripped 8 bases from V and 4 bases from J, with 17 bases between. CDR3 length: 15 residues. The germline gives CDR1 SGHAT, CDR2 FQNNGV. For the CDR3, the DNA is TGTGCCAGCCGCGGGCCAGGCAGGTCCACCGGGGAGCTGTTTTTT. Protein sequence: CASRGPGRSTGELFF.